This T cell receptor (beta chain) originates from a study of cytomegalovirus exposure and HLA in healthy donors. The PCR employed 60 Vbeta primers together with 13 Jbeta primers. Libraries were prepared by immunoSEQ multiplex PCR; TCRdb keeps only in-frame clonotypes and omits some of them. The sample carries hundreds of thousands of clones, roughly 82% recorded once. Overall study findings and caveats: Follow-up analysis later connected one missense variant in DCLRE1C with trimming of TCR beta V- and J-genes. Being indistinguishable, some V segments were excluded, TRBV6-2 and TRBV6-3 among them. Per a prior analysis, the majority of TCR beta V segments were productive roughly 90% or roughly 30% of the time.

Germline assignment: CDR1 SNHLY and CDR2 FYNNEI. The CDR3 loop spans 15 amino acids. Germline trimming cut 6 bases from V and 3 bases from J; bases unmatched to any gene: 5. Details on this clone: The antigen is undetermined.

Despite likely unrecorded immune exposures, the donors were nominally healthy at the time of sampling. The J gene is TRBJ1-1, the V gene TRBV2; 12 bases are a match to TRBD1. What was sequenced was PBMCs. The sequence was obtained from a man aged 40-55 years in good health and CMV-seropositive. CDR3 residues: CASRGQGARYTEAFF. CDR3 nucleotide sequence: TGTGCCAGCAGGGGACAGGGGGCGCGTTACACTGAAGCTTTCTTT.